This T cell receptor beta chain was identified during a study of T cell changes during pregnancy in multiple sclerosis. The length of the CDR3 is 18 residues. Germline CDR1 is SEHNR and CDR2 is FQNEAQ (reference sequence). After removal of 2 bases from V and 4 bases from J, the junction contained 10 bases not matched to a gene. The table came from immunoSEQ multiplex PCR; TCRdb's copy has only in-frame clones and leaves some out. The sample has about 49,000 clones, 90% seen once. The chain links TRBV7-9 to TRBJ2-2, with 10 bases aligning to TRBD2. The specimen was peripheral blood, collected after pregnancy. The TCR originated in a female donor in good health, enrolled as a control in a pregnancy study. The DNA for the CDR3 is TGTGCCAGCAGCTTAAAAGCGGGGGGGCCGAAGGGCACCGGGGAGCTGTTTTTT. As protein: CASSLKAGGPKGTGELFF. Combining the CDR3 with reference TRBV7-9 and TRBJ2-2 gives the whole variable domain DTGVSQNPRHKITKRGQNVTFRCDPISEHNRLYWYRQTLGQGPEFLTYFQNEAQLEKSRLLSDRFSAERPKGSFSTLEIQRTEQGDSAMYLCASSLKAGGPKGTGELFFGEGSRLTVL.